These T cell receptor beta chains were read from a single sample in a study of cytomegalovirus exposure and HLA in healthy donors. Profiled with immunoSEQ multiplex PCR; TCRdb holds only in-frame clones, not every one. The data show about 130,000 clones, with 90% seen just once and under 8% held by the top ten. Specimen: PBMCs. The receptors derive from a woman in her 30s in good health and CMV-seropositive. The CDR3 runs from the conserved cysteine through the conserved F or W. Each record gives: CDR3 protein, CDR3 DNA, clone size, J gene, V gene, D gene. The D gene is left open where the match is weak. Clone size is stated in some rows and not others, as once, few, many or a class when expanded.

CASRSRDRGLYEQYF,TGTGCCAGTAGGAGCCGGGACAGGGGGCTCTACGAGCAGTACTTC,once,TRBJ2-7,TRBV19,TRBD1
CASSEAGRYEKLFF,TGTGCCAGCAGTGAAGCCGGGAGGTATGAAAAACTGTTTTTT,NA,TRBJ1-4,TRBV2,NA
CASSLIFGKDTQYF,TGTGCCAGCAGTTTAATCTTCGGTAAAGATACGCAGTATTTT,NA,TRBJ2-3,TRBV27,NA
CASSLGASGGQETQYF,TGTGCCAGCAGCTTAGGGGCCAGCGGGGGTCAAGAGACCCAGTACTTC,NA,TRBJ2-5,TRBV7-9,TRBD2
CASSLPGVSSGANVLTF,TGCGCCAGCAGCTTGCCAGGGGTGAGCTCTGGGGCCAACGTCCTGACTTTC,NA,TRBJ2-6,TRBV5-1,NA
CASSYSHTGELFF,TGTGCCAGCAGCTACAGCCACACCGGGGAGCTGTTTTTT,NA,TRBJ2-2,TRBV7-8,NA
CATSKDGLGVGNEQFF,TGTGCCACCAGCAAGGACGGACTGGGCGTCGGCAATGAGCAGTTCTTC,few,TRBJ2-1,TRBV15,NA
CASSPLGGEYNEQFF,TGTGCCAGCAGTCCCTTAGGCGGGGAATACAATGAGCAGTTCTTC,NA,TRBJ2-1,TRBV6-1,NA
CATSRDWGLVQYF,TGTGCCACCAGCAGAGATTGGGGCTTGGTGCAGTACTTC,few,TRBJ2-7,TRBV15,NA
CASSSWTGENTQYF,TGCGCCAGCAGCTCTTGGACAGGGGAGAATACGCAGTATTTT,NA,TRBJ2-3,TRBV5-1,TRBD1
CASSYLTGRGADTQYF,TGTGCCAGCAGCTACTTAACAGGGCGAGGCGCAGATACGCAGTATTTT,NA,TRBJ2-3,TRBV7-9,NA
CASSLVGGFHEQYF,TGTGCCAGCAGCTTAGTTGGAGGCTTCCACGAGCAGTACTTC,NA,TRBJ2-7,TRBV7-3,NA
CASSLSANEKLFF,TGTGCCAGCAGTCTCAGTGCTAATGAAAAACTGTTTTTT,NA,TRBJ1-4,TRBV27,NA
CASRNRVVTNQPQHF,TGTGCCAGCAGGAACAGGGTGGTGACCAATCAGCCCCAGCATTTT,once,TRBJ1-5,TRBV6-4,NA
CATSETGDQPQHF,TGTGCCACCAGCGAGACAGGGGATCAGCCCCAGCATTTT,NA,TRBJ1-5,TRBV15,TRBD1
CASSPFPEGEAFF,TGTGCCAGCTCACCATTTCCAGAGGGTGAAGCTTTCTTT,NA,TRBJ1-1,TRBV18,NA
CASSLSLAGGKYNEQFF,TGTGCCAGCAGTTTATCCTTAGCGGGAGGGAAATACAATGAGCAGTTCTTC,NA,TRBJ2-1,TRBV28,TRBD2
CASSPRQGADHTIYF,TGTGCCAGCAGTCCACGACAGGGGGCGGACCACACCATATATTTT,NA,TRBJ1-3,TRBV6-6,TRBD1
CSVAGGQDQPQHF,TGCAGCGTTGCGGGGGGTCAGGATCAGCCCCAGCATTTT,NA,TRBJ1-5,TRBV29-1,NA
CASSQAAGAEQYF,TGCGCCAGCAGCCAAGCAGCGGGCGCCGAGCAGTACTTC,NA,TRBJ2-7,TRBV4-1,NA
CASSDNWFGGYTF,TGTGCCAGCAGTGACAATTGGTTCGGTGGCTACACCTTC,NA,TRBJ1-2,TRBV6-4,NA
CASSYSNGGEETQYF,TGTGCCAGCAGTTACTCGAACGGCGGAGAAGAGACCCAGTACTTC,NA,TRBJ2-5,TRBV6-6,NA